One TCR beta chain is described in this entry. Its antigen is still unknown. Base-call qualities are not available, and no considerably larger clone is one nucleotide away. This specimen belongs to a study of blood T cell repertoires in COVID-19 (dated by TCRdb to the early 2020s). Some background on the complete study: Collaborator samples came from the United States, Italy and Spain and covered acute and convalescent phases of COVID-19. The repertoires were released in a freely available public database intended as a resource for research on the immune response to SARS-CoV-2. Subjects who had been exposed to COVID-19, were actively infected with it, or had recovered from it provided the deeply sampled blood TCRbeta repertoires that made up the dataset. Nearly every sample came with metadata listing a de-identified subject ID, COVID-19 status, age in years and sex. The prospective study material was composed of cDNA or gDNA derived from T cells, B-cell-depleted T cells, or PBMCs. Where HLA class I and class II types were available, the types were taken from metadata supplied by the sample provider, not from assay-based typing. Samples were obtained from the ongoing ImmuneRACE study (first 160 participants) and from over a thousand subjects provided by 6 global collaborators.

Collaborating institutions collected whole blood in K2EDTA tubes following their own protocols. For TCRbeta analysis, collaborator samples were shipped as frozen whole blood, as isolated PBMCs, or as DNA extracted from either sample type. The immunoSEQ Assay, a bias-controlled multiplex PCR, was used to amplify TCRbeta CDR3 regions from genomic DNA. Turning to the authors' computational methods: Within the assay, amplification of reference gene primers was used to estimate how many nucleated cells each sample contained. To quantify the absolute abundance of each unique TCRbeta CDR3 rearrangement, sequence reads were collapsed and filtered. For each sample, productive Simpson clonality was calculated as the square root of Simpson's diversity index across productive rearrangements. TCRdb holds this immuneACCESS table with in-frame rearrangements only. Some clones are missing; in checked studies, unresolved V genes explain under half, and the rest has no known cause. V and J calls plus clone size are reproduced from that table; the DNA served to infer D and trimming. This sample holds some 130,000 clones; about 87% were observed only once. The ten largest clones capture about a tenth of the sample.

General study outcomes and caveats: The amount of clinical and demographic metadata varied by source and participant and was provided uncurated.

Sequencing input: peripheral blood. The TCR was taken from a man in his forties or fifties with acute or convalescent COVID-19.

The CDR3 corresponds to CASSTLYGSGANVLTF. The DNA sequence is TGTGCCAGTAGTACGTTATACGGCTCTGGGGCCAACGTCCTGACTTTC. This chain joins TRBV19 to TRBJ2-6; the D gene remains uncertain. Inclusive of the bounding cysteine and phenylalanine, the CDR3 is 16 residues long. The CDR3 DNA has 48 bases and is translated from base 1. V drops 4 bases and J drops 0 bases, leaving 10 bases in between. CDR1 and CDR2 (LNHDA, SQIVND) derive from the germline V gene (reference sequence).